This entry concerns a single TCR beta chain. This sample is drawn from a study of blood T cell repertoires in COVID-19. Turning to the study itself: Sites in the United States, Italy and Spain provided acute and convalescent COVID-19 samples.

The authors' processing: It was from reference gene primer amplification that nucleated cell counts were estimated. Profiling relied on immunoSEQ multiplex PCR, and the TCRdb table lists in-frame clones only, not all of them. Clone size and the V and J calls come from that table; the DNA yielded D and trimming. This sample carries about 260,000 clones, roughly four fifths of them seen once, and the ten largest clones take approximately 9%. V lost 0 bases and J lost 1, with 12 bases in between. The CDR3 covers 16 residues. Germline V lookup: CDR1 LGHNA, CDR2 YNFKEQ. The chain uses TRBV4-2 and TRBJ2-5; D might be TRBD1 (5 bases). The specimen was peripheral blood. This TCR came from a woman between 45 and 65 years old who had recovered from COVID-19. In DNA, the CDR3 is TGTGCCAGCAGCCAAGACGGGCAGGGTAGCCAAGAGACCCAGTACTTC. Translated: CASSQDGQGSQETQYF.